The clone carrying this T cell receptor beta chain was seen a handful of times. TCRdb itself ran the 5' RACE reads through MiXCR, one entry per CDR3 protein. The profile shows approximately 30,000 distinct CDR3 sequences, 8% to 10% of them singletons. The source of the sample is a study of chronic HIV infection and antiretroviral therapy. The CDR3 runs to 15 residues. Trimming cost V 5 bases and J 3 bases, with 13 bases left between them. Per germline, CDR1 MDHEN and CDR2 SYDVKM. The origin of this receptor is an adult who had HIV and had not received antiretroviral therapy, or was an uninfected healthy control (not recorded which). Sequenced: peripheral blood. This chain joins TRBV28 and TRBJ2-2; D perhaps matches TRBD2 (6 bases). CDR3 in DNA: TGTGCCAGCAGTGGGGGGACGACCGACACCGGGGAGCTGTTTTTT. Amino acid sequence: CASSGGTTDTGELFF. Using reference TRBV28 and TRBJ2-2 for the parts outside the CDR3, the full variable domain is DVKVTQSSRYLVKRTGEKVFLECVQDMDHENMFWYRQDPGLGLRLIYFSYDVKMKEKGDIPEGYSVSREKKERFSLILESASTNQTSMYLCASSGGTTDTGELFFGEGSRLTVL.